This T cell receptor beta chain was documented in a study of T cell responses to AZD1222 COVID-19 vaccine. The table came from immunoSEQ multiplex PCR; TCRdb's copy has only in-frame clones and leaves some out. The repertoire table contains around 140,000 clones. Broader study findings: Only six or seven AZD1222 recipients tested seropositive at baseline. In a largely white British group with more females than males, clonal diversity was possibly underestimated.

Points on this clone: Its specificity is not known.

What was sequenced was peripheral blood. The clonotype was recovered from an adult in good health.

CDR3 DNA sequence: TGTGCCAGCAGCTCCTCCACCCTGGACAGGGAAAGGTTGAACACTGAAGCTTTCTTT. Translation: CASSSSTLDRERLNTEAFF. J is TRBJ1-1 and V is TRBV7-3; TRBD1 aligns across 8 bases. Losses at the gene ends were 4 bases for V and 0 bases for J; bases not matched to a gene: 16. Germline assignment: CDR1 SGHTA and CDR2 FQGTGA. The CDR3 sequence is 19 residues long.